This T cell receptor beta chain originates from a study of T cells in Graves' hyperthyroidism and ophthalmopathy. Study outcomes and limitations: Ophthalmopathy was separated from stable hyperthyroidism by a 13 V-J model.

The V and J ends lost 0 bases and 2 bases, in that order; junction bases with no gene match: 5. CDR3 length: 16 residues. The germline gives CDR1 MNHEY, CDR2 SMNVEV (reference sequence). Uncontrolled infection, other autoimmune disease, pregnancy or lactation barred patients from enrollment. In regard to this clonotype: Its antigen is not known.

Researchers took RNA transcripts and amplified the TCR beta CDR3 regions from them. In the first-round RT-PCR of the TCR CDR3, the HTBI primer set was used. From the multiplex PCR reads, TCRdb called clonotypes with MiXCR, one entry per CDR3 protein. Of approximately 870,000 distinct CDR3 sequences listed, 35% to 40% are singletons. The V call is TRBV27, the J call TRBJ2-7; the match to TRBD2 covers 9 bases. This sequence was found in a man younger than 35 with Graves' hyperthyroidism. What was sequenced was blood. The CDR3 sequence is CASSLSGVAGAYEQYF. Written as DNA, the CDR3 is TGTGCCAGCAGTTTATCGGGAGTAGCGGGAGCCTACGAGCAGTACTTC.